The rows below give T cell receptor beta chains drawn from one sample of a study of cytomegalovirus exposure and HLA in healthy donors. Assay: immunoSEQ multiplex PCR; the TCRdb copy retains only in-frame clones and omits some. The sample consists of fewer than 120,000 clones, roughly 80% of them appearing once. Sequencing was done on a sample of PBMCs. Receptors originate from a man aged 30 to 39 in good health and CMV-seropositive. The CDR3 runs from the conserved cysteine through the conserved F or W. Only part of the rows carry a size: once, few, many, or a class if the clone is expanded.

CASSFQGAGAGNTIYF | TRBV7-6 | -
CASSPGQGAEAFF | TRBV4-1 | -
CASSRQRPGREQYF | TRBV2 | -
CASSYGDPPNYGYTF | TRBV5-1 | -
CASSLLFGETNTGELFF | TRBV7-2 | -
CASSPGTGDSNYGYTF | TRBV5-1 | -
CASKTATYNSPLHF | TRBV6-5 | -
CASSPPGGSETQYF | TRBV18 | -
CASSLGLAGADTQYF | TRBV7-3 | -
CASSRNRGNTDTQYF | TRBV9 | -
CASGSSGTGGNPEAFF | TRBV12-5 | -
CASSVQGGDNSPLHF | TRBV7-2 | -
CASSVATGDGEKLFF | TRBV2 | -
CASSPDRERTDTQYF | TRBV6-6 | once
CSVAGETQYF | TRBV20-1 | -
CASSELWKGSNTEAFF | TRBV6-1 | -
CASSLAGLAIMSNTGELFF | TRBV7-2 | once
CASSIEGGSTNEKLFF | TRBV19 | -
CASSLTGGGASEQFF | TRBV7-3 | -
CASSASPGDQPQHF | TRBV2 | -
CASSYFDRDGYTF | TRBV7-9 | -
CASSEIGVWDTIYF | TRBV6-1 | -
CASSRGRQELRDTQYF | TRBV19 | -
CASSYGTSPSSEQYF | TRBV6-5 | -